One sample yielded the 13 T cell receptor beta chains listed below, sequenced in a study of T cells in Graves' hyperthyroidism and ophthalmopathy. RNA transcripts provided the source from which TCR beta CDR3 regions were amplified. First-round RT-PCR of the TCR CDR3 relied on the HTBI primer set. TCRdb reanalysed the multiplex PCR reads using MiXCR and keeps one entry per CDR3 protein. The sample lists 300,000 to 400,000 distinct CDR3 sequences; around 18% were seen once. Sequenced: blood. These TCRs come from a man between 18 and 29 years old with Graves' ophthalmopathy.

This clonotype has a handful of counts. The rearrangement uses TRBV2 and TRBJ2-2; TRBD2 aligns across 8 bases. The J segment lost 5 bases and the V segment lost 5 bases, leaving 13 bases of the junction unmatched. Germline assignment: CDR1 SNHLY and CDR2 FYNNEI. The CDR3 runs to 17 residues. CDR3 protein: CASSPSGGGLRTGELFF. The CDR3 DNA follows: TGTGCCAGCAGTCCGTCCGGGGGGGGCTTAAGGACCGGGGAGCTGTTTTTT. Full variable domain (remainder filled in from reference TRBV2 and TRBJ2-2): EPEVTQTPSHQVTQMGQEVILRCVPISNHLYFYWYRQILGQKVEFLVSFYNNEISEKSEIFDDQFSVERPDGSNFTLKIRSTKLEDSAMYFCASSPSGGGLRTGELFFGEGSRLTVL.

The table lists this clonotype with a few counts. This chain links TRBV6-1 with TRBJ2-7; TRBD1 agrees at 7 bases. The trim removed 6 bases at V and 2 bases at J, leaving 4 bases unmatched. CDR1 is MNHNS and CDR2 is SASEGT in the germline V gene. This CDR3 has 13 amino acids. The CDR3 is CASRGTDTYEQYF. The CDR3 DNA reads as TGTGCCAGCAGGGGGACAGACACCTACGAGCAGTACTTC.

The J gene is TRBJ1-1, the V gene TRBV14; D might be TRBD1 (6 bases). Germline V CDR1 and CDR2: SGHDN, FVKESK. With 3 bases removed from V and 7 bases from J, the gap between germline ends came to 6 bases. The CDR3 spans 11 residues. CDR3 region: CASSHRGEAFF. The CDR3, as DNA: TGTGCCAGCAGCCACAGGGGTGAAGCTTTCTTT.

The V and J genes are TRBV19 and TRBJ1-5; no clear D. CDR3 size: 14 residues. V was clipped by 2 bases and J by 2 bases, with 7 bases between them. Germline V lookup: CDR1 LNHDA, CDR2 SQIVND (reference sequence). CDR3 loop: CASSIRSGNQPQHF. The CDR3 nucleotides read TGTGCCAGTAGTATAAGGTCAGGCAATCAGCCCCAGCATTTT.

At least ten counts were recorded for this clonotype. V gene TRBV7-9 combines with J gene TRBJ2-5; 9 bases map to TRBD2. The CDR3 has 17 residues. V lost 1 base to trimming and J lost 5 bases; unmatched junction nucleotides: 11. From germline, CDR1 is SEHNR and CDR2 FQNEAQ (reference sequence). The chain's CDR3 is CASSLVLLAGEKETQYF. The CDR3, as DNA: TGTGCCAGCAGCTTAGTGCTATTAGCGGGGGAGAAGGAGACCCAGTACTTC.

This clonotype has ten or more counts. The genes are TRBV28 and TRBJ1-4, with a possible D match to TRBD1 (5 bases). The CDR3 is 17 amino acids. Germline CDR1 MDHEN, CDR2 SYDVKM. V was pared by 10 bases and J by 8 bases, with 29 bases between. The CDR3 DNA is TGTGCCACATCCGACCTACAGGCCAGGAGGGTGGGCGAAAAACTGTTTTTT. Amino acids: CATSDLQARRVGEKLFF.

The chain couples TRBV28 to TRBJ1-5; tentatively, D is TRBD1 (5 bases). The length of the CDR3 is 16 residues. Germline values: CDR1 MDHEN, CDR2 SYDVKM. V was pared by 2 bases and J by 6 bases, with 17 bases between. CDR3 nucleotide sequence: TGTGCCAGCAGTTTACGGGGCACCCGGGGGGTTCAGCCCCAGCATTTT. This translates into CASSLRGTRGVQPQHF.

In regard to this clonotype: A much more abundant neighbour one base away suggests this may be a read error. In this CDR3 the conserved last residue, phenylalanine or tryptophan, is missing, so a read error is likely. This chain joins TRBV7-2 and TRBJ1-1, with D unresolved. The CDR3 spans 15 residues. Per the germline V gene, CDR1 is SGHTA and CDR2 is FQGNSA. Trimming removed 1 base from V and 0 bases from J, with 9 bases in between. The CDR3 loop is CASSLDPGMNTEAFL. For the CDR3, the DNA is TGTGCCAGCAGCTTAGATCCGGGGATGAACACTGAAGCTTTCCTT.

The CDR3 DNA sequence: TGCAGCGCCGAATCAGATGAGCAGTTCTTC. Translation gives CSAESDEQFF. This rearrangement joins TRBV29-1 to TRBJ2-1, with D uncertain. Between the trimmed V and J ends, which lost 7 bases and 8 bases, there was a span of 9 bases. Germline assignment: CDR1 SQVTM and CDR2 ANQGSEA. This CDR3 has 10 amino acids.

The chain uses TRBV10-3 and TRBJ2-5; D may be TRBD1 (6 bases). Looked up from germline, CDR1 is ENHRY and CDR2 is SYGVKD. V was shortened by 0 bases and J by 5 bases, with 25 bases between the two germline ends. This CDR3 is 19 amino acids long. CDR3 DNA sequence: TGTGCCATCAGTGAGTCGAAGGCAGGGGCGGGTCCGACCTCTGAGACCCAGTACTTC. This gives the protein CAISESKAGAGPTSETQYF.

This clonotype was detected many times. The rearrangement uses TRBV18 and TRBJ1-2; TRBD1 aligns across 8 bases. This CDR3 is built from 16 residues. Looked up from germline, CDR1 is KGHSH and CDR2 is LQKENI. V lost 4 bases and J lost 4; bases outside the gene matches: 11. The CDR3 protein is CASSRARTGTFYGYTF. The CDR3, as DNA: TGTGCCAGCTCACGAGCTCGGACAGGGACGTTCTATGGCTACACCTTC.

This clonotype has a count of ten or more. The chain recombines TRBV7-8 with TRBJ1-1, with 7 bases lining up with TRBD1. CDR1 is SGHVS and CDR2 is FQNEAQ in the germline V gene. Losses at the gene ends were 5 bases for V and 4 bases for J; bases not matched to a gene: 7. There are 14 residues in the CDR3. CDR3: CASSEGGPGTEAFF. As DNA, the CDR3 is TGTGCCAGCAGCGAAGGGGGCCCCGGCACTGAAGCTTTCTTT.

The rearrangement uses TRBV7-9 and TRBJ2-1, with 8 bases fitting TRBD2. Trimming took 5 bases from V and 2 from J; bases not matched to a gene: 8. The CDR3 is made up of 16 amino acids. Germline lookup yields CDR1 SEHNR and CDR2 FQNEAQ (reference sequence). CDR3 DNA: TGTGCCAGCAGCCAATGGGGTAGCGGGGCCTACAATGAGCAGTTCTTC. Amino acid sequence: CASSQWGSGAYNEQFF. The full variable domain, rest sourced from reference TRBV7-9 and TRBJ2-1, is DTGVSQNPRHKITKRGQNVTFRCDPISEHNRLYWYRQTLGQGPEFLTYFQNEAQLEKSRLLSDRFSAERPKGSFSTLEIQRTEQGDSAMYLCASSQWGSGAYNEQFFGPGTRLTVL.